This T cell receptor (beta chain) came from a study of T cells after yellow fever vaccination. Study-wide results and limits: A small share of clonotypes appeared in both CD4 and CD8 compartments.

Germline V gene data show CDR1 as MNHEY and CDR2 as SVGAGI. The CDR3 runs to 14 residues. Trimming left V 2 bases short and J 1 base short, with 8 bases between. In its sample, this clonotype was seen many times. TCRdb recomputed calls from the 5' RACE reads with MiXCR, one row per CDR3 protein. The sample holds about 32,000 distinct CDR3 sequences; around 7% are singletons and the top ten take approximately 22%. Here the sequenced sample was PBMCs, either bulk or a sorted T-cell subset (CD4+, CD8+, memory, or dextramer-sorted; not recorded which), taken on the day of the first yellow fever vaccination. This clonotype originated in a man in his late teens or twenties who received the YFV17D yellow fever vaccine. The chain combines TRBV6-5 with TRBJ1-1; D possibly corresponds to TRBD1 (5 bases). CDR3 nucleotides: TGTGCCAGCAGTTACGGGGCGGCGAACACTGAAGCTTTCTTT. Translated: CASSYGAANTEAFF.